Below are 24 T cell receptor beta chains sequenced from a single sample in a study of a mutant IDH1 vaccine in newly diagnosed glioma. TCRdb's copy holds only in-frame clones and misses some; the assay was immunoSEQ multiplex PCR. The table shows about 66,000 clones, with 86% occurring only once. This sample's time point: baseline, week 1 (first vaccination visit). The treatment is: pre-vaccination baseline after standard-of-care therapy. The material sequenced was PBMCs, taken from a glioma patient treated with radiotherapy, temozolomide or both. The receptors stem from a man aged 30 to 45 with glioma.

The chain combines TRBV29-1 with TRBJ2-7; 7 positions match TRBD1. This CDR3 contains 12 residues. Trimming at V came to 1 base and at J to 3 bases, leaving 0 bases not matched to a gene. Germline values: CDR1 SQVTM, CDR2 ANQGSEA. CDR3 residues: CSVEGTGYEQYF. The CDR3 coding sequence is TGCAGCGTTGAAGGGACAGGCTACGAGCAGTACTTC.

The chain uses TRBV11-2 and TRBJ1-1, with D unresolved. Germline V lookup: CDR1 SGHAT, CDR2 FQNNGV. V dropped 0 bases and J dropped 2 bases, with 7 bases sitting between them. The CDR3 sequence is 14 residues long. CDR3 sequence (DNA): TGTGCCAGCAGCTTAGATCCGGGAAACACTGAAGCTTTCTTT. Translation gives CASSLDPGNTEAFF. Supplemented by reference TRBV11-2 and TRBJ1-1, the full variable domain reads EAGVAQSPRYKIIEKRQSVAFWCNPISGHATLYWYQQILGQGPKLLIQFQNNGVVDDSQLPKDRFSAERLKGVDSTLKIQPAKLEDSAVYLCASSLDPGNTEAFFGQGTRLTVV.

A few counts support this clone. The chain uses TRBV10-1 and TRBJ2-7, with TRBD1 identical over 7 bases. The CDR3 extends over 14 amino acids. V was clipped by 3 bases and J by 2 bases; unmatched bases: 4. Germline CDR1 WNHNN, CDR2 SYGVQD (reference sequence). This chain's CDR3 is CASSDPGTAYEQYF. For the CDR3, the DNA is TGCGCCAGCAGTGACCCCGGGACAGCCTACGAGCAGTACTTC.

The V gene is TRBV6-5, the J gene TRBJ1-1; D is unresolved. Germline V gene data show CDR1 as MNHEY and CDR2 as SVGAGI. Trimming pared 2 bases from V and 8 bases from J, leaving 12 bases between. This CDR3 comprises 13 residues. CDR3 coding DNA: TGTGCCAGCAGTTACGGGTCTTTACTAGAAGCTTTCTTT. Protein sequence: CASSYGSLLEAFF.

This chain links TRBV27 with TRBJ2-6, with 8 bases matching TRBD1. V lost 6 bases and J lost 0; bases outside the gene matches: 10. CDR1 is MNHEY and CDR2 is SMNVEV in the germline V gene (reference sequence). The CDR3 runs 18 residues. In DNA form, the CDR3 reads TGTGCCAGCAGCCCAGGACAGGGCATCCTCTCTGGGGCCAACGTCCTGACTTTC. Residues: CASSPGQGILSGANVLTF.

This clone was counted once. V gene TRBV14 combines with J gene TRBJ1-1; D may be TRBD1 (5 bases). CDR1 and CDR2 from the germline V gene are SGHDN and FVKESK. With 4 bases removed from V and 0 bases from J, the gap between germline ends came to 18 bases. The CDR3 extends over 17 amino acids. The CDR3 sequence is CASSRQSKGPMNTEAFF. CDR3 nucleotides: TGTGCCAGCAGCCGACAGAGTAAGGGGCCGATGAACACTGAAGCTTTCTTT.

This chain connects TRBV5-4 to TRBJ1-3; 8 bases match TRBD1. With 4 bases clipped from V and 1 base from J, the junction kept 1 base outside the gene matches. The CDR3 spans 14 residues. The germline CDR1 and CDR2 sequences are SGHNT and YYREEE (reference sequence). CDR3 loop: CASSRQGSGNTIYF. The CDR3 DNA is TGTGCCAGCAGCAGACAGGGGTCTGGAAACACCATATATTTT.

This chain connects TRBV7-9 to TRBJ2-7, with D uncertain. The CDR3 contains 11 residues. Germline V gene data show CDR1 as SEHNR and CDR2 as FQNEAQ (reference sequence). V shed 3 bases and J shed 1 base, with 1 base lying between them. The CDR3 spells CASSFSYEQYF. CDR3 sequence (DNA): TGTGCCAGCAGCTTTTCCTACGAGCAGTACTTC.

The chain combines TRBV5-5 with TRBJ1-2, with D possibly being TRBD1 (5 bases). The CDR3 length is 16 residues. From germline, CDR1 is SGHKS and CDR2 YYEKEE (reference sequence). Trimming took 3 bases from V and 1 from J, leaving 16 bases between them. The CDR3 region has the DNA TGTGCCAGCAGCTGGACATCATCACTCAGTAACTATGGCTACACCTTC. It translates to CASSWTSSLSNYGYTF.

Written as DNA, the CDR3 is TGTGCCAGCAGTGAAGTTTTCAGGGGCGCGGAGCAGTACTTC. It translates to CASSEVFRGAEQYF. V and J are TRBV6-1 and TRBJ2-7, with a possible D match to TRBD1 (6 bases). Germline CDR1 MNHNS, CDR2 SASEGT. V lost 1 base to trimming and J lost 7 bases, with 14 bases between them. The CDR3 has 14 residues.

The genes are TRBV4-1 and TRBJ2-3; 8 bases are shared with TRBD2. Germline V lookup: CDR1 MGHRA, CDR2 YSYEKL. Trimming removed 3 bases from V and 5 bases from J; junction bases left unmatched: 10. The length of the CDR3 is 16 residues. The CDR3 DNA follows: TGCGCCAGCAGCCACCCACCCCAGCGGGGGAGAGATACGCAGTATTTT. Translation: CASSHPPQRGRDTQYF.

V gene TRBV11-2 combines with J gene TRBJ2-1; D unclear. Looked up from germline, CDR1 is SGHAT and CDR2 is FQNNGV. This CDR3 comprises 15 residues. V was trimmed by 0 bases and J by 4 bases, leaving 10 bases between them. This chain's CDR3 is CASSLDLSGYNEQFF. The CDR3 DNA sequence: TGTGCCAGCAGCTTAGACCTTTCAGGATACAATGAGCAGTTCTTC.

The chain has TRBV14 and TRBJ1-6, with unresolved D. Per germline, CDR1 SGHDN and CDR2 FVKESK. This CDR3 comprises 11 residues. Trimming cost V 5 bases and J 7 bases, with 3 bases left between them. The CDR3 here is CASSSNSPLHF. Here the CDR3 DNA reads TGTGCCAGCAGCTCAAATTCACCCCTCCACTTT.

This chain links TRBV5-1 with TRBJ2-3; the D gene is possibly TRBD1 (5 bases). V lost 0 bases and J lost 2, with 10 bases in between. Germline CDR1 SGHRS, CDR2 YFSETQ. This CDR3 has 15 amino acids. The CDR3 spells CASSLGGRDTDTQYF. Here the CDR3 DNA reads TGCGCCAGCAGCTTGGGAGGCAGGGACACAGATACGCAGTATTTT.

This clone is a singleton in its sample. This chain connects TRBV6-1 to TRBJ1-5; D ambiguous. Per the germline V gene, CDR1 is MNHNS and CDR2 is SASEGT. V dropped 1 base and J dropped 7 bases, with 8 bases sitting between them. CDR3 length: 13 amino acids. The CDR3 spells CASSEVLEQPQHF. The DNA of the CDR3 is TGTGCCAGCAGTGAAGTGCTCGAGCAGCCCCAGCATTTT.

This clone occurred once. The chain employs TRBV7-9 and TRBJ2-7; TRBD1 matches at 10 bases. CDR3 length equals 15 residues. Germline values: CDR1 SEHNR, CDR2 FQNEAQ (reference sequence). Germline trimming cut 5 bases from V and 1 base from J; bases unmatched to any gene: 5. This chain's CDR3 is CASSLTGGPSYEQYF. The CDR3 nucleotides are TGTGCCAGCAGCCTGACAGGGGGCCCATCCTACGAGCAGTACTTC.

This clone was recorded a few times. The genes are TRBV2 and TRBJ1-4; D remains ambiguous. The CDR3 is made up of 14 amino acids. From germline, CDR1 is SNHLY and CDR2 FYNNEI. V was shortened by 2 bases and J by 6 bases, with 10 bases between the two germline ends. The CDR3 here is CASSESAWDEKLFF. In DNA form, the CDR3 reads TGTGCCAGCAGTGAATCGGCCTGGGATGAAAAACTGTTTTTT.

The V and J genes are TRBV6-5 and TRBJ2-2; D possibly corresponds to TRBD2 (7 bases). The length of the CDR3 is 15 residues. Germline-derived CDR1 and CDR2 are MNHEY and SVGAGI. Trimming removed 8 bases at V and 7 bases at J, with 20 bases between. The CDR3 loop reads CASAVVGGQSGELFF. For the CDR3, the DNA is TGTGCCAGCGCCGTAGTGGGGGGGCAAAGCGGGGAGCTGTTTTTT.

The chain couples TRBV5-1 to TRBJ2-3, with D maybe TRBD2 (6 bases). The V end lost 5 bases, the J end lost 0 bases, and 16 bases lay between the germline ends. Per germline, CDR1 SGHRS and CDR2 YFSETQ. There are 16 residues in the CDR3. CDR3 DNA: TGCGCCAGCAGTTCGGGGACTGGCTTGAGCACAGATACGCAGTATTTT. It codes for CASSSGTGLSTDTQYF.

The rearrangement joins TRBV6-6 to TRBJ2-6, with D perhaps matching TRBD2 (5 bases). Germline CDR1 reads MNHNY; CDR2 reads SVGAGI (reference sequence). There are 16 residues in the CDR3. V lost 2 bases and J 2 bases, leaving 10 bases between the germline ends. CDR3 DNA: TGTGCCAGCAGTTACCCGTCGGGGACTGGGGCCAACGTCCTGACTTTC. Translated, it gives CASSYPSGTGANVLTF.

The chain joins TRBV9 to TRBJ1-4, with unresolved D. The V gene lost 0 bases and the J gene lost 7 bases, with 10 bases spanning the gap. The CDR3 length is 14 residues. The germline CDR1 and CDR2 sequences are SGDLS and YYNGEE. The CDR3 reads CASSVGESGEKLFF. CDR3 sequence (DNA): TGTGCCAGCAGCGTAGGGGAATCGGGTGAAAAACTGTTTTTT.

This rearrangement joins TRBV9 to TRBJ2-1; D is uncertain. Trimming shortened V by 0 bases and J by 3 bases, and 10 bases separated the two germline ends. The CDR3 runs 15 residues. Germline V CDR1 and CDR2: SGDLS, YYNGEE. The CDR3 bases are TGTGCCAGCAGCGTAGGAAATGGGAACTACAATGAGCAGTTCTTC. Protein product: CASSVGNGNYNEQFF.

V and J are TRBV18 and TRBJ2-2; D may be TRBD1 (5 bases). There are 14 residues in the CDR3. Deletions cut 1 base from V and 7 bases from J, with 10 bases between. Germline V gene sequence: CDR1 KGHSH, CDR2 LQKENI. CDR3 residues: CASSPLDSRGELFF. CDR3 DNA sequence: TGTGCCAGCTCACCACTCGACAGTCGCGGGGAGCTGTTTTTT.

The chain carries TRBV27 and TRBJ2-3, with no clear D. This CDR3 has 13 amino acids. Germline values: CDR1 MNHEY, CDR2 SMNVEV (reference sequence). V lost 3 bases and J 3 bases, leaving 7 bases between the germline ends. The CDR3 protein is CASSFGYTDTQYF. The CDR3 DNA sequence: TGTGCCAGCAGTTTCGGCTATACAGATACGCAGTATTTT.